This T cell receptor (beta chain) was sequenced during a study of blood T cell repertoires in COVID-19. V was cut by 6 bases and J by 5 bases, with 16 bases left in between. CDR3 length: 14 residues. Germline V lookup: CDR1 MNHEY, CDR2 SVGAGI. Original processing methods: Estimation of nucleated cell counts relied on the amplification of reference gene primers. TCRdb's copy holds only in-frame clones and misses some; the assay was immunoSEQ multiplex PCR. V and J calls and clone size come straight from that table; D and trimming were deduced from the DNA. The sample includes a few hundred thousand clones, around four fifths seen only once; the top ten take approximately 5%. The recovered donors of Cohort 3 showed two negative PCRs, clearance, or symptom resolution.

The source material was PBMCs or T cells enriched from blood (not recorded which). The clonotype originates from a woman in her forties or fifties who had recovered from COVID-19. The chain employs TRBV6-5 and TRBJ1-2; a possible D gene is TRBD1 (5 bases). Here the CDR3 DNA reads TGTGCCAGCAGGGACTTGGCGGGGCTATATGGCTACACCTTC. Translation gives CASRDLAGLYGYTF.